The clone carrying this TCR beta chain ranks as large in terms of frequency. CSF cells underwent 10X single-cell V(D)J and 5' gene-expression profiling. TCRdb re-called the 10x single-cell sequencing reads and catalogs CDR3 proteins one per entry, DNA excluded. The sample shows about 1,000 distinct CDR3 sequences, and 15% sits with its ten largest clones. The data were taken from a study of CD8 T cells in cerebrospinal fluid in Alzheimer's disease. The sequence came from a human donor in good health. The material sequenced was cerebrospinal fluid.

CDR3: CSARGAGGLTDTQYF. This chain links TRBV20-1 with TRBJ2-3; TCRdb reports TRBD1, a call that lacks DNA to check it against. Germline CDR1 reads DFQATT; CDR2 reads SNEGSKA (reference sequence). This CDR3 spans 15 amino acids.